A selection of T cell receptor beta chains follows, all from one sample in a study of blood T cell repertoires in COVID-19. Clones were sequenced by immunoSEQ multiplex PCR, and TCRdb holds only the in-frame ones, with some missing. The sample lists some 120,000 clones; more than 70% were seen once. The sample comprised peripheral blood. The receptor source for this set is a human donor in a cohort sampled during active COVID-19. The CDR3 runs from the conserved cysteine through the conserved F or W. The D gene is left open where the match is weak. Where a row states a size, it is once, few, many or the class of an expanded clone; other rows omit it.

.,.,TRBJ1-5,TRBV4-3,CASSKRGGNQPQHF,TGCGCCAGCAGCAAAAGAGGGGGAAATCAGCCCCAGCATTTT
TRBD2,.,TRBJ2-7,TRBV19,CASRAAGSAGVLEQYF,TGTGCCAGTAGGGCGGCGGGGTCCGCGGGAGTCCTTGAGCAGTACTTC
TRBD1,.,TRBJ1-2,TRBV5-1,CASSPGTVAGGQNYGYTF,TGCGCCAGCAGCCCGGGCACGGTGGCAGGGGGCCAAAACTATGGCTACACCTTC
.,.,TRBJ2-1,TRBV19,CASSISAAGSLNEQFF,TGTGCCAGTAGTATAAGTGCCGCGGGGAGTCTTAATGAGCAGTTCTTC
TRBD2,.,TRBJ2-1,TRBV7-8,CASRTSPGLVDNEQFF,TGTGCCAGCAGAACTAGTCCGGGACTAGTGGACAATGAGCAGTTCTTC
TRBD1,once,TRBJ2-1,TRBV29-1,CSVRDRDFYNEQFF,TGCAGCGTCCGGGACAGGGACTTCTACAATGAGCAGTTCTTC
TRBD2,.,TRBJ2-3,TRBV7-3,CASSVGSGSFGTDTQYF,TGTGCCAGCAGCGTTGGAAGCGGGAGTTTTGGCACAGATACGCAGTATTTT
.,.,TRBJ2-7,TRBV4-3,CASSLESRGWDEQYF,TGCGCCAGCAGCCTCGAGTCCAGGGGTTGGGACGAGCAGTACTTC
.,.,TRBJ2-6,TRBV28,CASSSGFRANVLTF,TGTGCCAGCAGCTCGGGGTTCCGGGCCAACGTCCTGACTTTC
TRBD2,.,TRBJ2-3,TRBV3-1/TRBV3-2,CASSQTGGQYF,TGTGCCAGCAGCCAAACGGGAGGGCAGTATTTT
TRBD1,.,TRBJ2-3,TRBV6-5,CASSLRTGGSGDTQYF,TGTGCCAGCAGTTTAAGGACAGGGGGCTCGGGAGATACGCAGTATTTT
.,.,TRBJ1-2,TRBV7-9,CASSFDISIIDDYGYTF,TGTGCCAGCAGCTTCGACATATCTATTATCGACGATTATGGCTACACCTTC
.,.,TRBJ1-2,TRBV7-2,CASSLRPDLNYGYTF,TGTGCCAGCAGCCTCAGGCCCGATTTGAACTATGGCTACACCTTC
TRBD2,.,TRBJ2-3,TRBV7-9,CATNRGDTDTQYF,TGTGCCACCAACCGGGGGGACACAGATACGCAGTATTTT
.,.,TRBJ2-3,TRBV7-9,CASSLGAGTDTQYF,TGTGCCAGCAGCTTAGGAGCGGGCACAGATACGCAGTATTTT
TRBD2,.,TRBJ2-7,TRBV7-9,CASSLLSGKDYEQYF,TGTGCCAGCAGCTTACTTAGCGGGAAAGACTACGAGCAGTACTTC
.,.,TRBJ2-7,TRBV28,CASSSPQGFGGHEQYF,TGTGCCAGCAGTTCCCCCCAGGGGTTCGGAGGACACGAGCAGTACTTC
.,.,TRBJ2-6,TRBV27,CASSFGQIGPIPGANVLTF,TGTGCCAGCAGTTTCGGACAGATCGGCCCTATTCCTGGGGCCAACGTCCTGACTTTC
.,.,TRBJ1-3,TRBV19,CASSPGSSGNTIYF,TGTGCCAGTAGTCCGGGAAGCTCTGGAAACACCATATATTTT
.,few,TRBJ2-2,TRBV6-5,CASSHNRATGELFF,TGTGCCAGCAGCCACAACAGGGCCACCGGGGAGCTGTTTTTT
.,.,TRBJ2-7,TRBV12-3/TRBV12-4,CASRPQEAYEQYF,TGTGCCAGCAGACCACAGGAAGCCTACGAGCAGTACTTC
TRBD2,.,TRBJ2-3,TRBV29-1,CSVEGTTSGRGDTQYF,TGCAGCGTTGAAGGGACAACTAGCGGGAGGGGAGATACGCAGTATTTT
.,.,TRBJ1-1,TRBV28,CASSSRTEAFF,TGTGCCAGCAGTTCCCGCACTGAAGCTTTCTTT
TRBD1,.,TRBJ1-2,TRBV6-1,CASSDLRRGRDYGYTF,TGTGCCAGCAGTGATTTACGCAGGGGGCGAGACTATGGCTACACCTTC
.,once,TRBJ2-3,TRBV5-1,CASSSGAADTQYF,TGCGCCAGCAGCTCGGGAGCCGCAGATACGCAGTATTTT